What follows are 10 T cell receptor beta chains derived from one specimen sequenced in a study of cytomegalovirus exposure and HLA in healthy donors (dated by TCRdb to the late 2010s). The library came from the immunoSEQ multiplex PCR assay. A mixture of 60 forward primers for TCR Vbeta segments and 13 reverse primers for TCR Jbeta segments was used in the multiplex PCR. Not all clones reach the TCRdb copy of this immuneACCESS table, which keeps in-frame sequences only. Checked studies attribute under half of the gap to unresolved V genes and leave the rest unexplained. The sample table records roughly 80,000 clones; about four fifths of these occur just once. Around 1.8% of the sample lies in the top ten. The sample was PBMCs. The receptors originated from a woman aged 25 to 39 in good health and CMV-seronegative.

The V gene is TRBV18, the J gene TRBJ1-1; 11 bases fit TRBD1. V lost 4 bases and J lost 4; bases outside the gene matches: 2. Germline V gene data show CDR1 as KGHSH and CDR2 as LQKENI. CDR3 length: 14 amino acids. The CDR3 sequence is CASSQGQGGTEAFF. The CDR3 nucleotides are TGTGCCAGCTCACAGGGACAGGGGGGCACTGAAGCTTTCTTT.

The V gene is TRBV7-9, the J gene TRBJ2-2, with D maybe TRBD2 (6 bases). Germline values: CDR1 SEHNR, CDR2 FQNEAQ (reference sequence). This CDR3 spans 13 amino acids. Deletions cut 4 bases from V and 5 bases from J, with 8 bases between. Here the CDR3 DNA reads TGTGCCAGCAGCTCCCGGGGGACCGGGGAGCTGTTTTTT. It translates to CASSSRGTGELFF. Based on the CDR3 plus reference TRBV7-9 and TRBJ2-2, the full variable domain is DTGVSQNPRHKITKRGQNVTFRCDPISEHNRLYWYRQTLGQGPEFLTYFQNEAQLEKSRLLSDRFSAERPKGSFSTLEIQRTEQGDSAMYLCASSSRGTGELFFGEGSRLTVL.

The CDR3 spells CASYPGGGGEAFF. CDR3 sequence (DNA): TGTGCCAGCTATCCAGGGGGCGGCGGTGAAGCTTTCTTT. V gene TRBV6-5 combines with J gene TRBJ1-1, with 8 bases lining up with TRBD1. Germline trimming cut 8 bases from V and 7 bases from J; bases unmatched to any gene: 9. Germline V gene sequence: CDR1 MNHEY, CDR2 SVGAGI. CDR3 length: 13 residues.

This chain connects TRBV29-1 to TRBJ2-3, with 9 nucleotides matching TRBD2. Trimming took 5 bases from V and 2 from J; bases not matched to a gene: 5. This CDR3 region has 14 residues. CDR1 and CDR2 from the germline V gene are SQVTM and ANQGSEA. CDR3 in amino acids: CSVLSGRSTDTQYF. CDR3 DNA sequence: TGCAGCGTTTTGAGCGGGAGGTCCACAGATACGCAGTATTTT.

This clone was counted once. The gene calls are TRBV18 and TRBJ2-7; 10 positions match TRBD1. The CDR3 covers 15 residues. The germline V gene encodes CDR1 KGHSH and CDR2 LQKENI. Trimming removed 5 bases from V and 0 bases from J; junction bases left unmatched: 4. CDR3 in DNA: TGTGCCAGCTCAGCGGGACAGGGGATCTCCTACGAGCAGTACTTC. Protein product: CASSAGQGISYEQYF.

This chain connects TRBV19 to TRBJ2-1; no clear D. Per the germline V gene, CDR1 is LNHDA and CDR2 is SQIVND (reference sequence). The CDR3 has 16 residues. Trimming removed 5 bases at V and 7 bases at J, with 21 bases between. The CDR3 coding sequence is TGTGCCAGTAGTCTTTATCATGCGCAGGATGGTAATGAGCAGTTCTTC. It encodes CASSLYHAQDGNEQFF.

This clone was seen once. V is TRBV10-3 and J is TRBJ2-2; D remains ambiguous. CDR1 is ENHRY and CDR2 is SYGVKD in the germline V gene. CDR3 size: 15 residues. V lost 2 bases and J lost 3, with 10 bases in between. CDR3 loop: CAISEGQVYTGELFF. In DNA, the CDR3 is TGTGCCATCAGTGAGGGGCAGGTCTACACCGGGGAGCTGTTTTTT.

This sequence joins TRBV7-9 and TRBJ2-3; 7 bases fit TRBD2. This CDR3 is built from 16 residues. CDR1 and CDR2 from the germline V gene are SEHNR and FQNEAQ (reference sequence). Trimming cost V 5 bases and J 0 bases; bases outside gene matches: 8. CDR3 nucleotide sequence: TGTGCCAGCAGCCTCGCCGGGGGGAGTAGCACAGATACGCAGTATTTT. Protein: CASSLAGGSSTDTQYF.

Regarding this clone: This sample also contains other DNA sequences that code for the same CDR3. In nucleotides, the CDR3 is TGCGCCAGCAGCCAAACCGACAGGGGCCCTGAAGCTTTCTTT. It encodes CASSQTDRGPEAFF. The chain joins TRBV4-1 to TRBJ1-1; 8 bases are a match to TRBD1. The V gene end was trimmed by 2 bases and the J gene end by 6 bases; junction bases not matched to a gene: 5. This CDR3 region has 14 residues. CDR1 is MGHRA, CDR2 YSYEKL, per germline.

The chain couples TRBV5-4 to TRBJ2-7, with 9 bases matching TRBD1. CDR1 and CDR2 from the germline V gene are SGHNT and YYREEE (reference sequence). CDR3 length equals 14 residues. With V trimmed by 2 bases and J by 2 bases, 2 bases remained unmatched. CDR3 residues: CASSLQGAPYEQYF. The DNA of the CDR3 is TGTGCCAGCAGCTTACAGGGGGCCCCCTACGAGCAGTACTTC.